The following is a T cell receptor (beta chain) sequence with its context. From germline, CDR1 is LNHDA and CDR2 SQIVND (reference sequence). The CDR3 length is 14 residues. Losses at the gene ends were 6 bases for V and 1 base for J; bases not matched to a gene: 3. Followed over time, Seattle patients had been enrolled while infection was active. These data come from a study of blood T cell repertoires in COVID-19. Study overall: The United States, Italy and Spain supplied acute and convalescent COVID-19 samples. Sources were T cells, B-cell-depleted T cells, or PBMCs; the material itself was cDNA or gDNA.

As processed by the authors: Amplification of reference gene primers was used by the study to estimate nucleated cell counts. This table comes from immunoSEQ multiplex PCR, and its TCRdb copy is limited to in-frame clones, with some not included. V, J and clone size are taken as reported in that table, and D and trimming were inferred from the DNA itself. The sample has 300,000 to 400,000 clones; 88% are singletons. The clonotype comes from a woman aged 70 to 79 with COVID-19, enrolled during active disease. The chain links TRBV19 to TRBJ1-3; TRBD1 matches 7 bases. The sequenced sample consisted of peripheral blood. CDR3 nucleotide sequence: TGTGCCAGTAGCCTGGACAGGTCTGGAAACACCATATATTTT. Protein product: CASSLDRSGNTIYF. The complete variable domain, with remaining parts taken from reference TRBV19 and TRBJ1-3, reads DGGITQSPKYLFRKEGQNVTLSCEQNLNHDAMYWYRQDPGQGLRLIYYSQIVNDFQKGDIAEGYSVSREKKESFPLTVTSAQKNPTAFYLCASSLDRSGNTIYFGEGSWLTVV.